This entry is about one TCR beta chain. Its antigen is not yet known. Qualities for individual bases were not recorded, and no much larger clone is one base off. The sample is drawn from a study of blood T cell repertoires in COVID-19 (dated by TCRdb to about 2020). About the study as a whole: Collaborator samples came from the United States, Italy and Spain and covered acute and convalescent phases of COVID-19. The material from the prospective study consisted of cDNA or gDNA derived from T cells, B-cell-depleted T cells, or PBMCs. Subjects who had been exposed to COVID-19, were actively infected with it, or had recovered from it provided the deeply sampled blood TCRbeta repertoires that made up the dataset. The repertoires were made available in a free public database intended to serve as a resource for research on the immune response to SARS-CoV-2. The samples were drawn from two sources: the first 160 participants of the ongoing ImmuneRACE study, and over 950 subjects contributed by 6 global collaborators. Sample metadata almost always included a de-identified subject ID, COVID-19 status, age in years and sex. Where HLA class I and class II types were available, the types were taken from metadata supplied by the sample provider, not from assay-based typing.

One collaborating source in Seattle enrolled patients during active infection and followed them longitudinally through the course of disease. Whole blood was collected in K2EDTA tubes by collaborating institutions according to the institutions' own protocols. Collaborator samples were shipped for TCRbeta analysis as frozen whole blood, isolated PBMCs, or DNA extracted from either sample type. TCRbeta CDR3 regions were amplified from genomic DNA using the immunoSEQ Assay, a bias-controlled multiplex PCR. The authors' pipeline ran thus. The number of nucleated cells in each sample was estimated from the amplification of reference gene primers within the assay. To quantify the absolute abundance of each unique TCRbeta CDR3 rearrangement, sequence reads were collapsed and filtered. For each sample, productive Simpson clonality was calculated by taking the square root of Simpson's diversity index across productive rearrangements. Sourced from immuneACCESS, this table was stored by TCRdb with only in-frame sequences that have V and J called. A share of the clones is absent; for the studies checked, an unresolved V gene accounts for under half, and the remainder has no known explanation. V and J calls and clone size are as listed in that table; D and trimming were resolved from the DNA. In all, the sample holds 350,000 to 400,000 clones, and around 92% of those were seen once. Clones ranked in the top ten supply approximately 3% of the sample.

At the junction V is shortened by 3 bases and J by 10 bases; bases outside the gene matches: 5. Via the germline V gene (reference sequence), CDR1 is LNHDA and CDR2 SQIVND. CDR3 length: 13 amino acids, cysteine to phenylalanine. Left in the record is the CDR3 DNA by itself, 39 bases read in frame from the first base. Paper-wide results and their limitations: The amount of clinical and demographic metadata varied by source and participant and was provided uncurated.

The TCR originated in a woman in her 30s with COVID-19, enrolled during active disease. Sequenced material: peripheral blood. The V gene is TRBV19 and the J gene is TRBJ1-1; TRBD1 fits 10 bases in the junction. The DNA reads TGTGCCAGTAGTATCCGGGACAGGGGTAGAGCTTTCTTT. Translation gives CASSIRDRGRAFF.